This TCR beta chain is drawn from a study of Graves' ophthalmopathy and Graves' hyperthyroidism. As for the study in general: Samples of peripheral blood were obtained at initial diagnosis, prior to treatment of any kind. Whole-study results and caveats: Sensitivity reached over 85% and specificity 81.08% for a 13-signature model separating ophthalmopathy from stable hyperthyroidism. The majority of expanded thyroid clonotypes above 0.001 frequency also occurred in blood.

Comment on this clonotype: Its antigen is undetermined.

The TCR beta CDR3 regions underwent amplification from RNA transcripts. RT-PCR in the first round used HTBI primers; a second-round multiplex PCR followed. TCRdb processed the multiplex PCR reads anew with MiXCR; each CDR3 protein has one entry. The sample records some 170,000 distinct CDR3 sequences, around 39% being singletons. PBMCs were obtained from roughly 9.5 ml of fresh peripheral blood. The sequence was obtained from a man aged 25 to 40 with Graves' ophthalmopathy. Sequenced input: peripheral blood.

CDR3 in amino acids: CASSEATSGRFYEQYF. The CDR3 nucleotides are TGTGCCAGCAGTGAAGCGACTAGCGGGAGGTTCTACGAGCAGTACTTC. J is TRBJ2-7 and V is TRBV6-1, with 13 bases identical to TRBD2. Germline lookup yields CDR1 MNHNS and CDR2 SASEGT. Germline trimming cut 0 bases from V and 3 bases from J; bases unmatched to any gene: 2. This CDR3 has 16 residues.